The rows below give T cell receptor beta chains drawn from one sample of a study of cytomegalovirus exposure and HLA in healthy donors. The table came from immunoSEQ multiplex PCR; TCRdb's copy has only in-frame clones and leaves some out. Here the sample table reports 140,000 to 150,000 clones. Sequencing input: PBMCs. The receptors here all came from a woman in her forties or fifties in good health and CMV-seronegative. Each CDR3 is given with its conserved first and last residue. Fields, in order: CDR3 protein, CDR3 DNA, V gene, D gene, J gene. D genes are given only for firm matches.

CASSLEARRHSPLHF TGTGCCAGCAGCTTGGAGGCCCGGCGGCATTCACCCCTCCACTTT TRBV5-6 - TRBJ1-6
CASSPGLPGLSYYEQYF TGCGCCAGCAGCCCGGGACTCCCGGGTCTTTCATATTACGAGCAGTACTTC TRBV4-3 - TRBJ2-7
CASSYSIGTGGDEAFF TGTGCCAGCAGTTACTCGATCGGGACAGGGGGCGATGAAGCTTTCTTT TRBV6-6 TRBD1 TRBJ1-1
CASRDPQGSGIQYF TGCGCCAGCAGAGACCCCCAGGGGTCGGGCATTCAGTACTTC TRBV5-1 - TRBJ2-4
CASSHRNSGRSYEQYF TGCGCCAGCAGCCACAGGAATAGCGGGAGGTCCTACGAGCAGTACTTC TRBV4-1 TRBD2 TRBJ2-7
CASSQPLAGGPDTQYF TGTGCCAGCAGCCAACCCCTAGCGGGGGGTCCAGATACGCAGTATTTT TRBV14 TRBD2 TRBJ2-3
CASSLRQGDEKLFF TGTGCCAGCAGCCTAAGACAGGGTGATGAAAAACTGTTTTTT TRBV5-4 TRBD1 TRBJ1-4
CASSPGQGTAYEQYF TGTGCCAGCTCACCGGGACAGGGGACGGCCTACGAGCAGTACTTC TRBV18 TRBD1 TRBJ2-7
CASSQYDEQFF TGTGCCAGCAGTCAGTACGATGAGCAGTTCTTC TRBV2 - TRBJ2-1
CASSVGGRNTEAFF TGTGCCAGCAGCGTAGGTGGCCGGAACACTGAAGCTTTCTTT TRBV9 - TRBJ1-1
CASSLTTGNEKLFF TGCGCCAGCAGCCTAACAACAGGGAATGAAAAACTGTTTTTT TRBV5-1 - TRBJ1-4
CASATGDRPDTQYF TGTGCCAGCGCGACAGGGGATCGCCCAGATACGCAGTATTTT TRBV15 TRBD1 TRBJ2-3
CASRPEQGRGTEAFF TGTGCCAGCAGACCAGAACAGGGGCGAGGGACTGAAGCTTTCTTT TRBV5-8 TRBD1 TRBJ1-1
CASSFRGYEQYF TGTGCCAGCAGCTTTCGGGGCTACGAGCAGTACTTC TRBV5-6 - TRBJ2-7
CASSLAPGDQPQHF TGCGCCAGCAGCTTGGCTCCAGGGGATCAGCCCCAGCATTTT TRBV5-1 - TRBJ1-5
CASSPNTGGNSPLHF TGCGCCAGCAGCCCAAATACAGGGGGGAATTCACCCCTCCACTTT TRBV5-1 TRBD1 TRBJ1-6
CASSRTGESADTQYF TGTGCCAGCAGCCGGACAGGGGAGTCGGCAGATACGCAGTATTTT TRBV4-2 TRBD1 TRBJ2-3
CASSFEYNEQFF TGCGCCAGCAGCTTCGAGTACAATGAGCAGTTCTTC TRBV5-1 - TRBJ2-1
CSVGTPWGYF TGCAGCGTAGGGACACCATGGGGGTATTTT TRBV29-1 - TRBJ2-3
CASRLPGRVTGELFF TGTGCCAGCAGGCTTCCCGGCAGGGTCACCGGGGAGCTGTTTTTT TRBV6-5 - TRBJ2-2
CASVLRRGRGQETQYF TGTGCCAGCGTCTTAAGGAGGGGGCGAGGTCAAGAGACCCAGTACTTC TRBV6-6 - TRBJ2-5
CASSEEGPKSLLNSPLHF TGTGCCAGCAGTGAGGAGGGGCCTAAATCCCTACTTAATTCACCCCTCCACTTT TRBV6-1 - TRBJ1-6
CASSQVPTGTYEQYF TGCGCCAGCAGCCAAGTCCCGACAGGGACCTACGAGCAGTACTTC TRBV4-1 TRBD1 TRBJ2-7
CASQTGASVDTEAFF TGTGCCAGCCAAACAGGTGCCTCGGTGGACACTGAAGCTTTCTTT TRBV19 - TRBJ1-1
CASSFQAYNSPLHF TGTGCCAGCAGCTTTCAGGCCTATAATTCACCCCTCCACTTT TRBV7-2 - TRBJ1-6
CASSLAGQGFAEQYF TGTGCCAGCAGCTTGGCAGGACAGGGGTTCGCCGAGCAGTACTTC TRBV5-6 TRBD1 TRBJ2-7
CASSLMLTSRHNEQFF TGTGCCAGCAGTTTGATGCTTACTAGTCGCCACAATGAGCAGTTCTTC TRBV28 - TRBJ2-1
CASSFSSGRREQYF TGTGCCAGCAGTTTTTCGAGCGGGAGAAGGGAGCAGTACTTC TRBV27 TRBD2 TRBJ2-7
CASSWEELTNEKLFF TGTGCCAGCAGCTGGGAGGAGCTAACTAATGAAAAACTGTTTTTT TRBV5-5 - TRBJ1-4
CASSQVGRDNHEQYF TGTGCCAGCAGCCAAGTTGGGAGGGACAACCACGAGCAGTACTTC TRBV4-2 - TRBJ2-7
CASSTASGGPDTQYF TGTGCCAGCAGCACGGCTAGCGGGGGGCCTGATACGCAGTATTTT TRBV13 TRBD2 TRBJ2-3
CASSYRGTGYGYTF TGTGCCAGCAGTTACCGAGGGACAGGCTATGGCTACACCTTC TRBV27 TRBD1 TRBJ1-2
CAWSVRENQPQHF TGTGCCTGGAGTGTACGCGAGAATCAGCCCCAGCATTTT TRBV30 - TRBJ1-5
CASSLNNPTQYF TGTGCCAGCAGTTTAAACAATCCAACGCAGTATTTT TRBV27 - TRBJ2-3
CASSIQENSGNTIYF TGTGCCAGTAGCATACAGGAAAACTCTGGAAACACCATATATTTT TRBV19 - TRBJ1-3
CASSATGGSVNEQFF TGTGCCAGCAGCGCAACAGGGGGTAGTGTGAATGAGCAGTTCTTC TRBV9 TRBD1 TRBJ2-1
CASSYGGQYTDTQYF TGTGCCAGCAGTTACGGGGGACAGTACACAGATACGCAGTATTTT TRBV6-5 TRBD1 TRBJ2-3
CASSLDVSGGYNEQFF TGCGCCAGCAGCTTGGATGTTAGCGGGGGTTACAATGAGCAGTTCTTC TRBV5-1 TRBD2 TRBJ2-1
CASSQTGHGTEAFF TGTGCCAGCAGCCAGACAGGGCACGGGACTGAAGCTTTCTTT TRBV5-4 TRBD1 TRBJ1-1
CASSLSLRGLETQYF TGTGCCAGCAGCCTATCCCTAAGGGGGCTAGAGACCCAGTACTTC TRBV7-6 TRBD1 TRBJ2-5
CASSQDMGGGPVTSTDTQYF TGCGCCAGCAGCCAAGATATGGGCGGGGGGCCCGTTACTAGCACAGATACGCAGTATTTT TRBV4-1 TRBD2 TRBJ2-3
CASSPQGLYGYTF TGTGCCAGCAGTCCCCAGGGACTCTATGGCTACACCTTC TRBV28 - TRBJ1-2
CASSPNDGAPNYGYTF TGTGCCAGCAGCCCAAATGATGGGGCACCTAACTATGGCTACACCTTC TRBV4-2 - TRBJ1-2
CASSSEGGTDTQYF TGCGCCAGCAGCTCGGAGGGAGGGACCGATACGCAGTATTTT TRBV5-1 TRBD2 TRBJ2-3
CASSSPPGQGAGANVLTF TGCGCCAGCAGCTCTCCACCGGGACAGGGGGCTGGGGCCAACGTCCTGACTTTC TRBV5-1 TRBD1 TRBJ2-6
CASSIVNTGELFF TGTGCCAGTAGTATAGTAAACACCGGGGAGCTGTTTTTT TRBV19 - TRBJ2-2
CASSAPGTAGGTQYF TGCGCCAGCAGCGCTCCCGGGACAGCCGGTGGGACCCAGTACTTC TRBV5-1 TRBD1 TRBJ2-5
CASSVGEGTGEAFF TGTGCCAGCAGCGTAGGAGAGGGGACAGGGGAAGCTTTCTTT TRBV9 TRBD1 TRBJ1-1
CASSIARAGRHEQYF TGTGCCAGTAGTATAGCGCGGGCAGGTCGGCACGAGCAGTACTTC TRBV19 - TRBJ2-7
CASSYSSLETGELFF TGTGCCAGCAGTTACTCGAGCCTAGAAACCGGGGAGCTGTTTTTT TRBV6-5 - TRBJ2-2
CASSLLATGFGKNIQYF TGTGCCAGCAGCTTACTGGCGACAGGGTTTGGCAAAAACATTCAGTACTTC TRBV7-2 TRBD1 TRBJ2-4
CASSLDRGPGNTIYF TGTGCCAGCAGCCTGGACAGGGGCCCTGGAAACACCATATATTTT TRBV4-2 TRBD1 TRBJ1-3
CATSRDRGADQPQHF TGTGCCACCAGCAGAGACAGGGGGGCCGATCAGCCCCAGCATTTT TRBV15 TRBD1 TRBJ1-5